A selection of T cell receptor beta chains follows, all from one sample in a study of OX40 agonist ivuxolimab in advanced cancers. Clones were sequenced by immunoSEQ multiplex PCR, and TCRdb holds only the in-frame ones, with some missing. The table lists fewer than 200,000 clones, 85% to 95% of them singletons, with about 0.3% in the top ten. The input for sequencing was CD4+ or CD8+ T cells sorted from blood, taken in a trial of the OX40 agonist ivuxolimab. Receptors originate from an adult with an advanced solid tumor such as melanoma, head and neck, liver or kidney cancer. CDR3s include the opening cysteine and the closing phenylalanine or tryptophan. The D gene is left open where the match is weak. Part of the rows lack a size; the others show once, few, many or a class for expanded clones.

>TRBD1|TRBV7-9|TRBJ1-4|.
CASSLARQGDVKLFF
TGTGCCAGCAGCTTAGCTCGCCAGGGGGACGTAAAACTGTTTTTT
>.|TRBV28|TRBJ2-7|.
CASNQVGHLYEQYF
TGTGCCAGCAACCAGGTAGGACACCTCTACGAGCAGTACTTC
>.|TRBV19|TRBJ2-3|.
CASRTGGLGTDTQYF
TGTGCCAGTAGAACGGGGGGCCTTGGCACAGATACGCAGTATTTT
>.|TRBV29-1|TRBJ2-4|.
CSVGQGSIQYF
TGCAGCGTTGGGCAGGGGTCCATTCAGTACTTC
>TRBD1|TRBV4-3|TRBJ2-7|once
CASSQTHRGPLGEQYF
TGCGCCAGCAGCCAAACACACAGGGGTCCCCTGGGGGAGCAGTACTTC
>TRBD2|TRBV30|TRBJ2-7|.
CAWSVPYSGSLGEQYF
TGTGCCTGGAGTGTACCCTATAGCGGGAGCTTAGGAGAGCAGTACTTC
>.|TRBV2|TRBJ1-4|.
CASSALNFRAYHEKLFF
TGTGCCAGCAGTGCCTTAAATTTCAGGGCGTATCATGAAAAACTGTTTTTT
>.|TRBV9|TRBJ2-7|.
CASSVALGGEYEQYF
TGTGCCAGCAGCGTAGCTTTGGGGGGCGAATACGAGCAGTACTTC
>.|TRBV11-3|TRBJ2-4|.
CASSLGGRKNIQYF
TGTGCCAGCAGCTTAGGGGGACGAAAAAACATTCAGTACTTC
>.|TRBV2|TRBJ2-7|.
CASSEGLNSYEQYF
TGTGCCAGCAGTGAAGGGCTTAACTCCTACGAGCAGTACTTC
>.|TRBV5-1|TRBJ1-1|.
CASSAQGSATEAFF
TGCGCCAGCAGCGCACAGGGTTCGGCCACTGAAGCTTTCTTT
>TRBD2|TRBV5-6|TRBJ2-1|.
CASIRGLAGYNEQFF
TGTGCCAGCATTAGGGGACTAGCGGGCTACAATGAGCAGTTCTTC
>TRBD2|TRBV5-6|TRBJ2-3|.
CASSYGGADTQYF
TGTGCCAGCAGCTATGGGGGGGCAGATACGCAGTATTTT
>.|TRBV18|TRBJ2-7|.
CASSNRGPRGEQYF
TGTGCCAGCTCAAATCGGGGGCCGCGGGGGGAGCAGTACTTC
>TRBD2|TRBV7-2|TRBJ2-7|.
CASSPTSGRPSKAYEQYF
TGTGCCAGCAGTCCTACTAGCGGGAGGCCATCCAAGGCCTACGAGCAGTACTTC
>.|TRBV9|TRBJ2-3|.
CASSVSGTPLADTQYF
TGTGCCAGCAGCGTCTCCGGGACTCCTCTGGCAGATACGCAGTATTTT
>.|TRBV18|TRBJ1-6|.
CASSPTGWVLSPLHF
TGTGCCAGCTCACCTACAGGTTGGGTTCTATCACCCCTCCACTTT
>TRBD2|TRBV10-2|TRBJ2-1|.
CASSESPSGRRLF
TGCGCCAGCAGTGAGTCGCCGAGCGGGAGACGGCTCTTC
>.|TRBV10-1|TRBJ2-7|.
CASTENLIGEQYF
TGCGCCAGCACCGAAAACCTGATTGGCGAGCAGTACTTC
>.|TRBV27|TRBJ1-2|.
CASSPDQLLGYTF
TGTGCCAGCAGTCCCGACCAACTCCTTGGCTACACCTTC